Following are 32 T cell receptor beta chains from one sample sequenced in a study of cytomegalovirus exposure and HLA in healthy donors. PCR was performed using 60 Vbeta and 13 Jbeta primers. Produced via immunoSEQ multiplex PCR; TCRdb's table is partial and in-frame only. Of nearly 200,000 clones listed, roughly three quarters are singletons. Sequencing was performed on PBMCs. These TCRs come from a male donor in good health and CMV-seropositive.

The V call is TRBV7-3, the J call TRBJ2-1, with a tentative D call TRBD1 (6 bases). In germline, CDR1 is SGHTA, CDR2 FQGTGA. Trimming pared 2 bases from V and 0 bases from J, leaving 8 bases between. The CDR3 covers 15 residues. CDR3 in amino acids: CASSLQGSSYNEQFF. DNA for the CDR3: TGTGCCAGCAGCTTACAGGGGAGCTCCTACAATGAGCAGTTCTTC.

This chain joins TRBV10-3 and TRBJ2-3; 10 bases match TRBD2. The CDR3 length is 15 residues. Trimming cost V 7 bases and J 3 bases; bases outside gene matches: 7. In germline, CDR1 is ENHRY, CDR2 SYGVKD. The CDR3 region is CAITPGLATTDTQYF. As DNA, the CDR3 is TGTGCCATCACCCCGGGACTAGCGACGACAGATACGCAGTATTTT.

V is TRBV6-1 and J is TRBJ2-1; 10 bases align to TRBD2. The J segment lost 7 bases and the V segment lost 6 bases, leaving 6 bases of the junction unmatched. This CDR3 has 14 residues. Germline V CDR1 and CDR2: MNHNS, SASEGT. The CDR3 protein is CASSRLAGVNEQFF. The CDR3 DNA reads as TGTGCCAGCAGCCGGCTAGCGGGGGTTAATGAGCAGTTCTTC.

The genes are TRBV4-3 and TRBJ2-5, with D unclear. The CDR3 spans 14 residues. The V gene's germline CDR1 is LGHNA and CDR2 YSLEER. Between the trimmed V and J ends, which lost 2 bases and 1 base, there was a span of 8 bases. CDR3 loop: CASSQIASQETQYF. The CDR3 DNA is TGCGCCAGCAGCCAAATTGCGTCCCAAGAGACCCAGTACTTC.

The chain employs TRBV4-2 and TRBJ2-3, with D hard to call. The CDR3 runs to 15 residues. Trimming left V 1 base short and J 4 bases short, with 12 bases between. The germline V gene has CDR1 LGHNA and CDR2 YNFKEQ. This CDR3 reads CASSQVDRSPDTQYF. As DNA, the CDR3 is TGTGCCAGCAGCCAAGTAGATAGATCACCAGATACGCAGTATTTT.

The V call is TRBV28, the J call TRBJ2-7; 11 nucleotides line up with TRBD2. The J segment lost 3 bases and the V segment lost 8 bases, leaving 12 bases of the junction unmatched. The CDR3 loop spans 16 amino acids. Germline V gene data show CDR1 as MDHEN and CDR2 as SYDVKM. CDR3 loop: CASRSTSGDPSYEQYF. CDR3 sequence (DNA): TGTGCCAGCCGGTCGACTAGCGGGGACCCCAGCTACGAGCAGTACTTC. The full variable domain, in which reference TRBV28 and TRBJ2-7 provide the parts outside the CDR3, is DVKVTQSSRYLVKRTGEKVFLECVQDMDHENMFWYRQDPGLGLRLIYFSYDVKMKEKGDIPEGYSVSREKKERFSLILESASTNQTSMYLCASRSTSGDPSYEQYFGPGTRLTVT.

V usage is TRBV30 and J usage is TRBJ2-1; D is perhaps TRBD1 (6 bases). The V and J ends lost 2 bases and 0 bases respectively, with 8 bases between them. The CDR3 totals 14 residues. CDR1 is GTSNPN and CDR2 is SVGIG in the germline V gene (reference sequence). CDR3 protein: CAWSTGSSYNEQFF. In DNA, the CDR3 is TGTGCCTGGAGTACAGGGAGCTCCTACAATGAGCAGTTCTTC.

The chain carries TRBV6-5 and TRBJ2-4; 8 bases map to TRBD1. The germline gives CDR1 MNHEY, CDR2 SVGAGI. This CDR3 region has 13 residues. V was pared by 9 bases and J by 7 bases, with 8 bases of the junction left unmatched. CDR3 in amino acids: CASHDRGRNIQYF. The CDR3 DNA follows: TGTGCCAGTCACGACAGGGGAAGGAACATTCAGTACTTC.

V and J are TRBV5-1 and TRBJ1-6; 8 nucleotides align to TRBD1. With V trimmed by 7 bases and J by 8 bases, 2 bases remained unmatched. Germline V gene sequence: CDR1 SGHRS, CDR2 YFSETQ. The CDR3 runs 12 residues. CDR3 DNA: TGCGCCAGCGGGACAGGAGATTCACCCCTCCACTTT. It specifies CASGTGDSPLHF.

The chain recombines TRBV7-6 with TRBJ1-2; TRBD1 matches 7 bases. There are 14 residues in the CDR3. The ends lost 5 bases at V and 0 bases at J; junction bases unmatched: 3. CDR1 is SGHVS and CDR2 is FNYEAQ in the germline V gene. DNA of the CDR3: TGTGCCAGCAGCCCGGGACAGTCTAACTATGGCTACACCTTC. Translation gives CASSPGQSNYGYTF.

The rearrangement joins TRBV6-6 to TRBJ2-3; 7 positions agree with TRBD2. V was pared by 6 bases and J by 0 bases, with 6 bases of the junction left unmatched. Germline V gene data show CDR1 as MNHNY and CDR2 as SVGAGI (reference sequence). This CDR3 region has 15 residues. The CDR3 DNA reads TGTGCCAGCAGCCGCTCTAGCGGAAGCACAGATACGCAGTATTTT. This translates into CASSRSSGSTDTQYF.

The J gene is TRBJ2-4, the V gene TRBV5-4; tentatively, D is TRBD1 (6 bases). The CDR3 has 14 amino acids. The germline CDR1 and CDR2 sequences are SGHNT and YYREEE (reference sequence). Trimming took 4 bases from V and 5 from J, leaving 13 bases between them. The CDR3 nucleotides read TGTGCCAGCAGCCCATGGGGGCGAGAAAACATTCAGTACTTC. Translation: CASSPWGRENIQYF.

In this sample, this clone turned up a few times. This chain joins TRBV30 and TRBJ1-3, with D unresolved. This CDR3 has 14 residues. Trimming cost V 2 bases and J 0 bases, with 8 bases left between them. Germline loops: CDR1 GTSNPN, CDR2 SVGIG (reference sequence). The CDR3 loop reads CAWSRSSSGNTIYF. In nucleotides, the CDR3 is TGTGCCTGGAGTCGTTCGAGCTCTGGAAACACCATATATTTT.

This clone was detected once. The chain employs TRBV6-5 and TRBJ2-1; D gene unclear. Germline V lookup: CDR1 MNHEY, CDR2 SVGAGI. CDR3 size: 14 residues. Trimming shortened V by 11 bases and J by 0 bases, and 14 bases separated the two germline ends. The CDR3 bases are TGTGCCTGCACCGACGGAGACTCCTACAATGAGCAGTTCTTC. Protein: CACTDGDSYNEQFF.

The gene calls are TRBV7-2 and TRBJ2-1; 11 nucleotides match TRBD2. Trimming took 5 bases from V and 8 from J; bases not matched to a gene: 8. From germline, CDR1 is SGHTA and CDR2 FQGNSA. The CDR3 consists of 15 residues. Here the CDR3 DNA reads TGTGCCAGCAGCACCACTAGCGGGGGTCCCGATGAGCAGTTCTTC. Translating it yields CASSTTSGGPDEQFF.

The V and J genes are TRBV28 and TRBJ2-7; possible D gene TRBD2, 5 bases. Per the germline V gene, CDR1 is MDHEN and CDR2 is SYDVKM. V was shortened by 7 bases and J by 3 bases, with 19 bases between the two germline ends. The CDR3 contains 15 residues. CDR3 sequence: CASTLVLGVGYEQYF. DNA for the CDR3: TGTGCCAGCACTCTTGTTCTGGGAGTGGGCTACGAGCAGTACTTC.

This chain links TRBV4-3 with TRBJ2-5; D possibly corresponds to TRBD1 (5 bases). CDR1 and CDR2 from the germline V gene are LGHNA and YSLEER. This CDR3 has 15 residues. V was pared by 4 bases and J by 5 bases, with 17 bases between. This chain's CDR3 is CASSPTEYRWETQYF. CDR3 DNA: TGCGCCAGCAGCCCAACTGAATACAGGTGGGAGACCCAGTACTTC.

For this clone: Different DNA sequences within this sample yield the same CDR3. The genes are TRBV5-1 and TRBJ1-4; 12 bases are shared with TRBD1. The CDR3 extends over 17 amino acids. J gave up 7 bases and V 9 bases, and 16 bases lay outside the gene matches. From germline, CDR1 is SGHRS and CDR2 YFSETQ. Written as DNA, the CDR3 is TGCGCCACGACGCCCGGGACAGGGGGCGTTGGGAGTGAAAAACTGTTTTTT. Protein product: CATTPGTGGVGSEKLFF.

The chain links TRBV6-6 to TRBJ2-7, with 7 bases lining up with TRBD1. Germline V gene lookup returns CDR1 MNHNY and CDR2 SVGAGI (reference sequence). The CDR3 loop spans 15 amino acids. V was clipped by 6 bases and J by 1 base; unmatched bases: 9. The CDR3 DNA follows: TGTGCCAGCAGAGCAGGGGGTCTCCCATCCTACGAGCAGTACTTC. Residues: CASRAGGLPSYEQYF.

V is TRBV5-1 and J is TRBJ1-2; TRBD1 is a possible D gene (6 bases). The CDR3 spans 15 residues. The V end lost 0 bases, the J end lost 7 bases, and 16 bases lay between the germline ends. Germline V gives CDR1 SGHRS, CDR2 YFSETQ. The chain's CDR3 is CASSLAPQGEVGYTF. CDR3 coding DNA: TGCGCCAGCAGCTTGGCTCCACAGGGAGAAGTTGGCTACACCTTC.

This clone has only a few counts. The V gene is TRBV6-5, the J gene TRBJ2-1; the match to TRBD1 covers 10 bases. The CDR3 has 14 residues. J gave up 14 bases and V 8 bases, and 15 bases lay outside the gene matches. Germline CDR1 and CDR2: MNHEY and SVGAGI. CDR3 sequence reads: CASVPWDRGQGEFF. CDR3 in DNA: TGTGCCAGCGTCCCCTGGGACAGGGGCCAGGGAGAGTTCTTC.

The chain joins TRBV28 to TRBJ2-4, with D perhaps matching TRBD2 (6 bases). The germline V gene has CDR1 MDHEN and CDR2 SYDVKM. Trimming left V 3 bases short and J 8 bases short, with 17 bases between. The CDR3 contains 15 residues. CDR3: CASSFRGTPMHIQYF. The CDR3 DNA is TGTGCCAGCAGTTTTCGGGGGACCCCAATGCACATTCAGTACTTC.

This clone has just one count. The rearrangement links TRBV4-3 to TRBJ2-2, with a weak D call TRBD2 (6 bases). The CDR3 runs 15 residues. Trimming removed 8 bases from V and 5 bases from J, with 18 bases in between. CDR1 is LGHNA and CDR2 is YSLEER in the germline V gene. In DNA, the CDR3 is TGCGCCAGCCGACCGGGAGCGGCGGGAACCGGGGAGCTGTTTTTT. Translating gives CASRPGAAGTGELFF.

The CDR3 nucleotides are TGTGCCAGCAGTGAAGCTAGGACTAGCGGTATTGAGACCCAGTACTTC. It is translated as CASSEARTSGIETQYF. The rearrangement links TRBV6-1 to TRBJ2-5, with 10 bases matching TRBD2. The junction had 6 bases not matched to a gene; V was cut back by 0 bases and J by 5 bases. Germline assignment: CDR1 MNHNS and CDR2 SASEGT. There are 16 residues in the CDR3.

This clone was detected a few times. This chain joins TRBV29-1 and TRBJ2-1; D uncertain. Germline lookup yields CDR1 SQVTM and CDR2 ANQGSEA. The CDR3 contains 16 residues. V lost 0 bases, J lost 0 bases, and 12 bases lay in between. This CDR3 is CSVEDPEESSYNEQFF. The CDR3 DNA reads TGCAGCGTTGAAGATCCCGAGGAAAGCTCCTACAATGAGCAGTTCTTC.

The V gene is TRBV29-1, the J gene TRBJ1-4, with a tentative D call TRBD1 (6 bases). This CDR3 comprises 13 residues. The V and J ends lost 4 bases and 7 bases respectively, with 13 bases between them. Germline V gives CDR1 SQVTM, CDR2 ANQGSEA. The CDR3 region has the DNA TGCAGCGTTGGAGGGGGAACGGGTGAAAAACTGTTTTTT. Its translation: CSVGGGTGEKLFF.

The rearrangement links TRBV6-1 to TRBJ1-2; D is possibly TRBD1 (5 bases). Germline assignment: CDR1 MNHNS and CDR2 SASEGT. Between the trimmed V and J ends, which lost 1 base and 2 bases, there was a span of 17 bases. The CDR3 consists of 17 residues. The CDR3 region has the DNA TGTGCCAGCAGTGAAGTAAGATTGATGTCAGGGAACTATGGCTACACCTTC. Protein: CASSEVRLMSGNYGYTF.

The rearrangement joins TRBV28 to TRBJ2-7, with D possibly TRBD2 on 5 matching bases. The CDR3 covers 12 residues. Deletions cut 6 bases from V and 2 bases from J, with 8 bases between. From germline, CDR1 is MDHEN and CDR2 SYDVKM. The CDR3 is CASSRAAYEQYF. The CDR3 DNA reads as TGTGCCAGCAGCCGAGCGGCCTACGAGCAGTACTTC.

The sample holds a few counts of this clone. The gene calls are TRBV18 and TRBJ2-5; D perhaps matches TRBD2 (5 bases). The CDR3 extends over 15 amino acids. Between the trimmed V and J ends, which lost 4 bases and 0 bases, there was a span of 12 bases. Germline lookup yields CDR1 KGHSH and CDR2 LQKENI. The CDR3 loop is CASSLFAGNQETQYF. In DNA form, the CDR3 reads TGTGCCAGCTCACTCTTTGCCGGGAACCAAGAGACCCAGTACTTC.

The CDR3 is CRAGEAEAFF. The CDR3 bases are TGCAGGGCGGGGGAGGCTGAAGCTTTCTTT. The chain employs TRBV20-1 and TRBJ1-1, with TRBD1 as a possible D gene (5 bases). This CDR3 region has 10 residues. The germline CDR1 and CDR2 sequences are DFQATT and SNEGSKA (reference sequence).

This clone was recorded a few times. Other DNA sequences in this sample translate to the same CDR3. The CDR3 spells CATSRRDSYEQYF. The CDR3, as DNA: TGTGCCACCAGCAGACGGGACAGCTACGAGCAGTACTTC. The chain employs TRBV15 and TRBJ2-7; 7 bases are a match to TRBD1. The CDR3 covers 13 residues. Per germline, CDR1 LNHNV and CDR2 YYDKDF (reference sequence). The trim removed 2 bases at V and 3 bases at J, leaving 1 base unmatched.

The chain combines TRBV7-9 with TRBJ2-3; TRBD1 agrees at 11 bases. Germline V gene data show CDR1 as SEHNR and CDR2 as FQNEAQ (reference sequence). The CDR3 is 15 residues long. After removal of 6 bases from V and 9 bases from J, the junction contained 11 bases not matched to a gene. CDR3 loop: CASSIGQGALKTQYF. The CDR3 bases are TGTGCCAGCAGTATCGGACAGGGGGCGCTTAAGACGCAGTATTTT.